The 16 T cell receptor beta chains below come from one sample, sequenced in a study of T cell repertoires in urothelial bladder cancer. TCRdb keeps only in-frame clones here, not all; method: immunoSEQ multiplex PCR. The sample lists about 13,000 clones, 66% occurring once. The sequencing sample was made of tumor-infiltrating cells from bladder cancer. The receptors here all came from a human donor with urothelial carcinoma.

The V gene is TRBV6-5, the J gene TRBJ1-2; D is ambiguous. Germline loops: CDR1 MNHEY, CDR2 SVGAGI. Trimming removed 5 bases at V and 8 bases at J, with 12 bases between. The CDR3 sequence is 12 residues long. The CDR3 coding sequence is TGTGCCAGCAGTGACGCCGGGAGAGGCTACACCTTC. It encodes CASSDAGRGYTF.

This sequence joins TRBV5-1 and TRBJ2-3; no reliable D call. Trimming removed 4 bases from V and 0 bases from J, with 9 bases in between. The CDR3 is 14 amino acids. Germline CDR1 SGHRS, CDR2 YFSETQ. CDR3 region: CASSRTRSTDTQYF. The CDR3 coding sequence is TGCGCCAGCAGCCGAACACGAAGCACAGATACGCAGTATTTT.

The CDR3 loop is CAWTGTNGNTIYF. DNA of the CDR3: TGTGCCTGGACCGGGACTAATGGAAACACCATATATTTT. V and J are TRBV30 and TRBJ1-3, with D perhaps matching TRBD1 (5 bases). CDR3 size: 13 residues. From germline, CDR1 is GTSNPN and CDR2 SVGIG (reference sequence). V gave up 4 bases and J gave up 3 bases, with 10 bases separating them.

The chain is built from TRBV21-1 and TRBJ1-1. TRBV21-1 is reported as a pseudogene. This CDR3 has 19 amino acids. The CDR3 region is CASSERGDNTPCLNTEAFF. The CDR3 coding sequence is TGTGCCAGCAGCGAAAGGGGGGACAACACCCCTTGCCTGAACACTGAAGCTTTCTTT.

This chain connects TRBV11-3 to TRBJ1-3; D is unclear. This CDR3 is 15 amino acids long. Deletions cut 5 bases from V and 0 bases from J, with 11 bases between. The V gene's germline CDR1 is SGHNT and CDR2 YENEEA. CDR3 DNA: TGTGCCAGCAGCCACCGGGGAAGCTCTGGAAACACCATATATTTT. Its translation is CASSHRGSSGNTIYF.

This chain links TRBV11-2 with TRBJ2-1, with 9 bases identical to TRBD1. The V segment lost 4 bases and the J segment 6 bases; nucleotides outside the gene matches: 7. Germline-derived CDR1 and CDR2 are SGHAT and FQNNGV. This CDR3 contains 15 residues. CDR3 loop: CASSYRTGVGNEQFF. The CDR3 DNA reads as TGTGCCAGCAGCTACCGGACAGGGGTGGGCAATGAGCAGTTCTTC.

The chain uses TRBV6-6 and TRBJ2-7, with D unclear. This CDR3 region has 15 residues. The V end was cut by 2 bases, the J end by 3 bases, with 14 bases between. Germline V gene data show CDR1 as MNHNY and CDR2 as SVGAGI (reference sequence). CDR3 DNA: TGTGCCAGCAGTTACCCCGGACGGTTGAGCTACGAGCAGTACTTC. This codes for CASSYPGRLSYEQYF.

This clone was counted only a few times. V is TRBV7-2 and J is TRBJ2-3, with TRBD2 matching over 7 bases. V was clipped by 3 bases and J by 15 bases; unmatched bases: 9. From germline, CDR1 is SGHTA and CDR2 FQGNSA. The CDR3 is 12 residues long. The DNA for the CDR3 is TGTGCCAGCAGCTTGGGGGGGTCATCCCCCTATTTT. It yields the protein CASSLGGSSPYF.

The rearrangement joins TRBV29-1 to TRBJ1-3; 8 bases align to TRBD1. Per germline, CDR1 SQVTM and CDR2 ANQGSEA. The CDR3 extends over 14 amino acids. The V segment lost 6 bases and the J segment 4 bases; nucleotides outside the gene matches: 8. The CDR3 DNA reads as TGCAGCGTGACACGGACAGGGTTAGGAAACACCATATATTTT. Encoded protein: CSVTRTGLGNTIYF.

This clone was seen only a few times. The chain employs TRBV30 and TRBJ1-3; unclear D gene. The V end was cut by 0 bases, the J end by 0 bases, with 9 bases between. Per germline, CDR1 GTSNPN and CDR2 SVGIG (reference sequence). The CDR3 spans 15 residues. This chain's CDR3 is CAWSVLPASGNTIYF. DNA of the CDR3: TGTGCCTGGAGTGTGTTGCCCGCCTCTGGAAACACCATATATTTT.

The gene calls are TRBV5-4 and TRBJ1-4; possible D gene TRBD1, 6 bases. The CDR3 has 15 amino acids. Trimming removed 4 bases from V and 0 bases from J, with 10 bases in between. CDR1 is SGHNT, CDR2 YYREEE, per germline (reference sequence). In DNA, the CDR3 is TGTGCCAGCAGCCGAACAGGGTCAACTAATGAAAAACTGTTTTTT. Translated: CASSRTGSTNEKLFF.

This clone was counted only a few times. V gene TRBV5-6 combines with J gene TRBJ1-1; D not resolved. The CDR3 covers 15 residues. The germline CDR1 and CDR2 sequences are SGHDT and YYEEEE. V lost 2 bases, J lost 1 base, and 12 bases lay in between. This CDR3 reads CASSLVIWGNTEAFF. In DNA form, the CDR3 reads TGTGCCAGCAGCTTAGTAATATGGGGGAACACTGAAGCTTTCTTT.

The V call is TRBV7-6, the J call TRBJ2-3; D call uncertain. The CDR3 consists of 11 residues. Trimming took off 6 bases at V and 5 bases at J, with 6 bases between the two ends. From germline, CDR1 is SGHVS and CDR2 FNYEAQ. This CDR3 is CASRSGDTQYF. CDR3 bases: TGTGCCAGCAGGTCAGGAGATACGCAGTATTTT. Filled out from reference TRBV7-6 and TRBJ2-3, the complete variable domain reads GAGVSQSPRYKVTKRGQDVALRCDPISGHVSLYWYRQALGQGPEFLTYFNYEAQQDKSGLPNDRFSAERPEGSISTLTIQRTEQRDSAMYRCASRSGDTQYFGPGTRLTVL.

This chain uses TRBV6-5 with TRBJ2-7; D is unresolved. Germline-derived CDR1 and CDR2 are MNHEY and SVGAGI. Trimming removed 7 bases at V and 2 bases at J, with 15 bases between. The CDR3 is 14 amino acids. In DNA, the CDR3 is TGTGCCAGCATCAGATCCGGGTACCCCTACGAGCAGTACTTC. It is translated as CASIRSGYPYEQYF.

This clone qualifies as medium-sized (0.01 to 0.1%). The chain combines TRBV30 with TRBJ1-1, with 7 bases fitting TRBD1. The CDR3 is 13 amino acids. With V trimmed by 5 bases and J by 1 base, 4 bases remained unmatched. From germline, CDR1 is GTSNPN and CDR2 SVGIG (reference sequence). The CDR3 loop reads CAWGRDRNTEAFF. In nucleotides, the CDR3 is TGTGCCTGGGGCCGGGACAGGAACACTGAAGCTTTCTTT.

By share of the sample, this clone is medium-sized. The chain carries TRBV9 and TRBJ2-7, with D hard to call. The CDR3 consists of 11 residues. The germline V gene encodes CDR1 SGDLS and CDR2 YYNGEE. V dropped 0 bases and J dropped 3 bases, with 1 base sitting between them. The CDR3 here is CASSVGYEQYF. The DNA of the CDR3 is TGTGCCAGCAGCGTAGGCTACGAGCAGTACTTC.